A selection of T cell receptor beta chains follows, all from one sample in a study of cytomegalovirus exposure and HLA in healthy donors. The data were produced by immunoSEQ multiplex PCR, yet TCRdb's version contains in-frame clones alone and is incomplete. The sample includes about 350,000 clones, roughly nine tenths of them seen just once. Sequenced: PBMCs. These receptor sequences come from a woman between 25 and 40 years old in good health and CMV-seropositive. CDR3s include the opening cysteine and the closing phenylalanine or tryptophan. Fields, in order: clone size, D gene, J gene, V gene, CDR3 protein, CDR3 DNA. D genes are given only for firm matches. Expanded clones get a size class; other rows say once, few or many, or leave the size out.

>NA|NA|TRBJ1-5|TRBV28
CASSLGRGSQPQHF
TGTGCCAGCAGTTTAGGCAGGGGTAGTCAGCCCCAGCATTTT
>NA|NA|TRBJ2-1|TRBV7-6
CASSFSLSNPQFF
TGTGCCAGCAGCTTCAGTCTTAGTAACCCGCAGTTCTTC
>NA|TRBD2|TRBJ2-3|TRBV5-1
CASSLPRTSGRADTQYF
TGCGCCAGCAGCTTGCCAAGGACTAGCGGGAGGGCCGATACGCAGTATTTT
>NA|TRBD2|TRBJ2-5|TRBV11-1
CASSSRGLAGVWETQYF
TGTGCCAGCAGCTCCAGGGGGTTAGCGGGAGTGTGGGAGACCCAGTACTTC
>NA|NA|TRBJ1-1|TRBV27
CASSLSGRGGTEAFF
TGTGCCAGCAGTTTATCAGGCAGGGGAGGGACTGAAGCTTTCTTT
>NA|TRBD1|TRBJ1-2|TRBV6-5
CASSFGQGPGGYTF
TGTGCCAGCAGCTTCGGACAGGGGCCGGGTGGCTACACCTTC
>NA|NA|TRBJ2-7|TRBV7-2
CASSLEGAYEQYF
TGTGCCAGCAGCTTGGAGGGAGCTTACGAGCAGTACTTC
>NA|TRBD1|TRBJ2-5|TRBV9
CASSLRGQGGQETQYF
TGTGCCAGCAGCCTCCGCGGACAGGGGGGCCAAGAGACCCAGTACTTC
>NA|TRBD1|TRBJ1-2|TRBV5-6
CASSLPRTGFYGYTF
TGTGCCAGCAGCTTGCCACGGACAGGGTTCTATGGCTACACCTTC
>NA|NA|TRBJ2-2|TRBV27
CASSLTGPGTGELFF
TGTGCCAGCAGTTTAACAGGGCCTGGGACCGGGGAGCTGTTTTTT
>NA|TRBD1|TRBJ2-7|TRBV30
CAWSLERAGGFGSAGEQYF
TGTGCCTGGAGTTTAGAACGGGCAGGGGGCTTCGGCTCTGCGGGGGAGCAGTACTTC
>NA|NA|TRBJ1-6|TRBV4-3
CASSQGGLALHF
TGCGCCAGCAGCCAAGGGGGATTGGCCCTCCACTTT
>NA|NA|TRBJ2-7|TRBV5-1
CASSLEGTFGYEQYF
TGCGCCAGCAGCTTGGAGGGGACATTCGGCTACGAGCAGTACTTC
>few|NA|TRBJ1-6|TRBV30
CASTTSSYNSPLHF
TGTGCCTCAACGACGAGCTCCTATAATTCACCCCTCCACTTT
>NA|NA|TRBJ1-1|TRBV2
CASPQGSGTEAFF
TGTGCCAGCCCACAGGGTTCGGGCACTGAAGCTTTCTTT
>NA|NA|TRBJ2-2|TRBV19
CASSLGGPTGELFF
TGTGCCAGTAGTCTCGGGGGGCCCACCGGGGAGCTGTTTTTT
>NA|NA|TRBJ1-2|TRBV5-1
CASSRGDPGTDGYTF
TGCGCCAGCAGCCGGGGGGACCCCGGGACGGATGGCTACACCTTC
>NA|NA|TRBJ1-1|TRBV5-1
CASSLDRFTEAFF
TGCGCCAGCAGCTTAGACAGGTTCACTGAAGCTTTCTTT
>few|NA|TRBJ2-1|TRBV6-6
CASSYSEGGNEQFF
TGTGCCAGCAGTTACTCGGAGGGGGGCAATGAGCAGTTCTTC
>NA|TRBD1|TRBJ1-1|TRBV6-1
CASRYRGENTEAFF
TGTGCCAGCAGGTACAGGGGTGAGAACACTGAAGCTTTCTTT
>NA|TRBD1|TRBJ1-5|TRBV6-1
CASSEALTGYQPQHF
TGTGCCAGCAGTGAAGCACTGACAGGGTATCAGCCCCAGCATTTT
>NA|NA|TRBJ1-4|TRBV6-6
CASSYSTGYNEKLFF
TGTGCCAGCAGTTACTCAACGGGGTATAATGAAAAACTGTTTTTT
>NA|NA|TRBJ2-7|TRBV6-1
CASSRPSDEQYF
TGTGCCAGCAGCCGCCCTAGCGACGAGCAGTACTTC
>NA|TRBD1|TRBJ2-2|TRBV2
CATMGDRGYTGELFF
TGTGCTACCATGGGGGACAGGGGATACACCGGGGAGCTGTTTTTT
>NA|TRBD1|TRBJ2-5|TRBV6-5
CATVRTGGSKTQYF
TGTGCCACCGTCCGGACAGGGGGTAGCAAGACCCAGTACTTC
>NA|TRBD2|TRBJ2-1|TRBV18
CASSPGTSAYNEQFF
TGTGCCAGCTCACCAGGGACTAGCGCCTACAATGAGCAGTTCTTC
>NA|NA|TRBJ2-2|TRBV5-4
CASSLGGPDTGELFF
TGTGCCAGCAGCTTGGGGGGGCCCGACACCGGGGAGCTGTTTTTT
>NA|NA|TRBJ1-5|TRBV4-2
CASSQGRGGQPQHF
TGTGCCAGCAGCCAAGGAAGGGGTGGTCAGCCCCAGCATTTT
>NA|TRBD1|TRBJ1-5|TRBV2
CASRTGGSNQPQHF
TGTGCCAGCAGGACAGGGGGAAGCAATCAGCCCCAGCATTTT
>NA|NA|TRBJ2-7|TRBV11-2
CASSLFAGDYEQYF
TGTGCCAGCAGCTTATTTGCAGGGGACTACGAGCAGTACTTC
>few|TRBD2|TRBJ2-7|TRBV6-6
CASRGTSGLSYEQYF
TGTGCCAGCAGGGGGACTAGCGGACTCTCCTACGAGCAGTACTTC
>few|TRBD1|TRBJ2-2|TRBV19
CASSRQGARTSTGELFF
TGTGCCAGTAGTAGACAGGGGGCGCGAACTTCCACCGGGGAGCTGTTTTTT
>NA|TRBD2|TRBJ2-7|TRBV19
CASSRTSVSYEQYF
TGTGCCAGTAGTAGGACTAGCGTTTCCTACGAGCAGTACTTC
>NA|NA|TRBJ1-1|TRBV6-5
CASSYEGNTEAFF
TGTGCCAGCAGTTACGAGGGGAACACTGAAGCTTTCTTT
>NA|TRBD2|TRBJ2-1|TRBV9
CASSVGMGLAGGLHNEQFF
TGTGCCAGCAGCGTAGGGATGGGACTAGCGGGAGGTTTACACAATGAGCAGTTCTTC
>NA|NA|TRBJ2-3|TRBV27
CASSYQRGPTDTQYF
TGTGCCAGCAGTTACCAGCGTGGACCGACAGATACGCAGTATTTT
>NA|NA|TRBJ2-7|TRBV5-6
CASSHYSSYEQYF
TGTGCCAGCAGCCACTACAGCTCCTACGAGCAGTACTTC
>NA|TRBD1|TRBJ1-5|TRBV19
CASSITGDSNQPQHF
TGTGCCAGTAGTATCACAGGGGATAGCAATCAGCCCCAGCATTTT
>few|TRBD2|TRBJ2-1|TRBV9
CASSPRLASDEQFF
TGTGCCAGCAGCCCCAGACTAGCGAGCGATGAGCAGTTCTTC
>NA|NA|TRBJ2-2|TRBV29-1
CSVHSVRAAPTGELFF
TGCAGCGTCCACTCAGTTCGGGCAGCCCCTACCGGGGAGCTGTTTTTT
>once|TRBD1|TRBJ2-3|TRBV6-5
CASSTGTVSTDTQYF
TGTGCCAGCAGCACCGGGACAGTTTCAACAGATACGCAGTATTTT
>NA|TRBD2|TRBJ2-1|TRBV30
CAWKRSGSAYNEQFF
TGTGCCTGGAAGCGAAGCGGGAGTGCCTACAATGAGCAGTTCTTC
>NA|NA|TRBJ1-5|TRBV7-2
CASSPQGHGNQPQHF
TGTGCCAGCAGCCCTCAGGGTCATGGCAATCAGCCCCAGCATTTT